One and the same sample provided the 10 T cell receptor beta chains below, sequenced in a study of blood T cell repertoires in COVID-19. Repertoires were generated with immunoSEQ multiplex PCR, while TCRdb's copy carries only in-frame clones and drops some. The data show fewer than 200,000 clones, with approximately 84% seen just once and 7.7% held by the top ten. The sequenced sample was peripheral blood. These receptors all come from a man in his forties who had recovered from COVID-19.

The chain uses TRBV20-1 and TRBJ2-1, with TRBD2 as a possible D gene (5 bases). Per germline, CDR1 DFQATT and CDR2 SNEGSKA (reference sequence). The CDR3 spans 14 residues. Trimming stripped 3 bases from V and 4 bases from J, with 13 bases between. The CDR3 sequence: CSASSPGVYNEQFF. In nucleotides, the CDR3 is TGCAGTGCTAGTTCGCCCGGGGTTTACAATGAGCAGTTCTTC.

The chain carries TRBV30 and TRBJ1-1; TRBD1 might be the D (6 bases). The V and J ends lost 0 bases and 4 bases respectively, with 9 bases between them. In germline, CDR1 is GTSNPN, CDR2 SVGIG (reference sequence). This CDR3 spans 13 amino acids. This CDR3 reads CAWSVQGPTEAFF. CDR3 nucleotide sequence: TGTGCCTGGAGTGTACAGGGCCCCACTGAAGCTTTCTTT. The entire variable domain, with the rest obtained from reference TRBV30 and TRBJ1-1, is as follows: SQTIHQWPATLVQPVGSPLSLECTVEGTSNPNLYWYRQAAGRGLQLLFYSVGIGQISSEVPQNLSASRPQDRQFILSSKKLLLSDSGFYLCAWSVQGPTEAFFGQGTRLTVV.

The chain carries TRBV5-6 and TRBJ2-1; tentative D call: TRBD2 (5 bases). The CDR3 is made up of 16 amino acids. Germline V gene sequence: CDR1 SGHDT, CDR2 YYEEEE. Trimming removed 1 base from V and 1 base from J, with 12 bases in between. Here the CDR3 reads CASSLYSGMSYNEQFF. For the CDR3, the DNA is TGTGCCAGCAGCTTGTACTCCGGGATGTCCTACAATGAGCAGTTCTTC.

The chain couples TRBV19 to TRBJ1-6; D ambiguous. The CDR3 runs to 12 residues. V was pared by 6 bases and J by 3 bases, with 3 bases between. CDR1 LNHDA and CDR2 SQIVND come from the germline V gene (reference sequence). CDR3 sequence (DNA): TGTGCCAGTAGCCACTATAATTCACCCCTCCACTTT. It encodes CASSHYNSPLHF.

As DNA, the CDR3 is TGTGCATCTCAGACCGGGACAGACGTCGCTGAAGCTTTCTTT. Its protein product is CASQTGTDVAEAFF. V and J are TRBV10-3 and TRBJ1-1, with 7 bases aligning to TRBD1. The germline gives CDR1 ENHRY, CDR2 SYGVKD. CDR3 length equals 14 residues.

The chain links TRBV18 to TRBJ2-7; D is unclear. Germline lookup yields CDR1 KGHSH and CDR2 LQKENI. The CDR3 contains 15 residues. The V end was cut by 0 bases, the J end by 2 bases, with 11 bases between. Here the CDR3 DNA reads TGTGCCAGCTCACCACCGGAGATGGTGCCCTACGAGCAGTACTTC. Its translation is CASSPPEMVPYEQYF.

The V gene is TRBV6-5, the J gene TRBJ2-5, with D uncertain. Germline CDR1 MNHEY, CDR2 SVGAGI. V lost 2 bases, J lost 3 bases, and 13 bases lay in between. This CDR3 is built from 15 residues. The CDR3 DNA reads TGTGCCAGCAGTTACCGAGCCTTACAGAAAGAGACCCAGTACTTC. Protein product: CASSYRALQKETQYF.

The CDR3: CASSPGTAQETQYF. The CDR3 coding sequence is TGTGCCAGCAGCCCCGGGACAGCCCAAGAGACCCAGTACTTC. The genes are TRBV11-2 and TRBJ2-5; 7 positions agree with TRBD1. Germline V gives CDR1 SGHAT, CDR2 FQNNGV. The J segment lost 1 base and the V segment lost 5 bases, leaving 4 bases of the junction unmatched. The CDR3 length is 14 residues.

The chain couples TRBV9 to TRBJ2-3, with 8 bases matching TRBD2. With 2 bases clipped from V and 6 bases from J, the junction kept 8 bases outside the gene matches. Germline-derived CDR1 and CDR2 are SGDLS and YYNGEE. The CDR3 totals 15 residues. The CDR3 bases are TGTGCCAGCAGCGTTGAGACTAGCGAGGCGGATACGCAGTATTTT. This encodes CASSVETSEADTQYF.

As regards this clone: At the DNA level, this CDR3 is encoded by other sequences in the same sample as well. The rearrangement uses TRBV18 and TRBJ1-2; 11 nucleotides align to TRBD1. Germline loops: CDR1 KGHSH, CDR2 LQKENI. Trimming cost V 3 bases and J 4 bases; bases outside gene matches: 4. The CDR3 is 15 residues long. CDR3 in DNA: TGTGCCAGCTCACCCGGGACAGGGGGGCCCTATGGCTACACCTTC. Translation: CASSPGTGGPYGYTF.